This TCR beta chain was observed in a study of early T cells in non-severe SARS-CoV-2 infection. Study-level background: Unpaired chains resulted from sequencing bulk RNA of unsorted whole blood.

Each single cDNA molecule received a unique molecular identifier. TCRdb used MiXCR to reprocess the 5' RACE reads, holding one entry per CDR3 protein. The data contain around 62,000 distinct CDR3 sequences, over 4% of them singletons. This clonotype was picked up many times. Its matching antigen is unknown. Overall study results and limits: Matching with VDJdb favored anti-spike CD8 responses (missing private and CD4 specificities).

Trimming took off 0 bases at V and 6 bases at J, with 9 bases between the two ends. Germline V gene sequence: CDR1 DFQATT, CDR2 SNEGSKA (reference sequence). The CDR3 consists of 13 residues. The TCR originated in an adult who was a healthcare worker with PCR-confirmed SARS-CoV-2 infection or an uninfected control (not recorded which). Material: whole blood. The chain recombines TRBV20-1 with TRBJ2-1; D might be TRBD1 or TRBD2, each matching 5 bases. CDR3 coding DNA: TGCAGTGCTAGAGATACGGGACGCAATGAGCAGTTCTTC. Amino acid sequence: CSARDTGRNEQFF.